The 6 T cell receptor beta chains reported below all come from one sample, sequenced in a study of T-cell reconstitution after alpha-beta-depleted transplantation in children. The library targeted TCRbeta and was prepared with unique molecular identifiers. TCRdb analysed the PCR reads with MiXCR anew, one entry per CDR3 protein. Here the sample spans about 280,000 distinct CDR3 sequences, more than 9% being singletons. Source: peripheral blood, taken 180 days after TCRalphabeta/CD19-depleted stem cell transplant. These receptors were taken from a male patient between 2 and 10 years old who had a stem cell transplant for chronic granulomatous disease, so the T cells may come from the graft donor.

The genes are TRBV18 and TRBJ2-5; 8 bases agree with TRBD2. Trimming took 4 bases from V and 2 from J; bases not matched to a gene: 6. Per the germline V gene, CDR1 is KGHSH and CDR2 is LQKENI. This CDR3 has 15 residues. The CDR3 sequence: CASSHIAGSQETQYF. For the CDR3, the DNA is TGTGCCAGCTCACATATAGCGGGATCGCAAGAGACCCAGTACTTC.

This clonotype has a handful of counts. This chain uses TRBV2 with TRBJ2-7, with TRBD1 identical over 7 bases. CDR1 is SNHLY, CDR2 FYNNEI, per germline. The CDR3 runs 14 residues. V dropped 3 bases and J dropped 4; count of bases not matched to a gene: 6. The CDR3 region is CASSDRDRQYEQYF. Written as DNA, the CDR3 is TGTGCCAGCAGTGACCGGGACAGACAGTACGAGCAGTACTTC.

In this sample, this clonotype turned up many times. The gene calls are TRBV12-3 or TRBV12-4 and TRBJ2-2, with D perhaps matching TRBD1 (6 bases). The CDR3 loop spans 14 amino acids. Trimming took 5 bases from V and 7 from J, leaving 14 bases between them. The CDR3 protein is CASSPAGVGGELFF. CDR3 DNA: TGTGCCAGCAGTCCGGCAGGGGTTGGCGGGGAGCTGTTTTTT.

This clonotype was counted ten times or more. CDR3 region: CSARHRDSQSNQPQHF. The DNA of the CDR3 is TGCAGTGCTAGACACCGGGACAGCCAGAGCAATCAGCCCCAGCATTTT. V is TRBV20-1 and J is TRBJ1-5; 7 nucleotides align to TRBD1. With 2 bases clipped from V and 1 base from J, the junction kept 8 bases outside the gene matches. This CDR3 spans 16 amino acids. CDR1 and CDR2 (germline): DFQATT, SNEGSKA (reference sequence).

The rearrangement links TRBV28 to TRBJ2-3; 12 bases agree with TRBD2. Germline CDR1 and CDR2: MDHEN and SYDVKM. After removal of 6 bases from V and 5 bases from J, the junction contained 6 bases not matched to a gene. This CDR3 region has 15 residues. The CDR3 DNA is TGTGCCAGCAGCCAACTAGCGGGAGGAGGAGATACGCAGTATTTT. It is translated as CASSQLAGGGDTQYF.

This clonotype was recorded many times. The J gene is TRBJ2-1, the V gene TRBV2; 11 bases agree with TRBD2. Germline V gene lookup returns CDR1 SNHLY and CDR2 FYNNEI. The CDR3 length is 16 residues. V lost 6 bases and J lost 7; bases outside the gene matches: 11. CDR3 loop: CASRALAGGRGNEQFF. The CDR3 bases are TGTGCCAGCAGGGCGCTAGCGGGAGGCCGGGGGAATGAGCAGTTCTTC.